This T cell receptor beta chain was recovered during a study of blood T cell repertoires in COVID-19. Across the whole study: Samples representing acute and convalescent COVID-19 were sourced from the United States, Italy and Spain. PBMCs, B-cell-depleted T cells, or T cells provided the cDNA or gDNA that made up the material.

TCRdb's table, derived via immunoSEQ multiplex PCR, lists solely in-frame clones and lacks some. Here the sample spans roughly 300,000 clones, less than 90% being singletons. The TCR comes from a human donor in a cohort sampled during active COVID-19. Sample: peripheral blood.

The CDR3 protein is CASSLANIAGGRGEQFF. The CDR3 DNA reads TGTGCCAGCAGCTTAGCGAACATAGCGGGAGGGAGGGGTGAGCAGTTCTTC. This chain joins TRBV7-9 and TRBJ2-1; TRBD2 agrees at 11 bases. In germline, CDR1 is SEHNR, CDR2 FQNEAQ (reference sequence). This CDR3 has 17 residues. The J segment lost 9 bases and the V segment lost 0 bases, leaving 10 bases of the junction unmatched.